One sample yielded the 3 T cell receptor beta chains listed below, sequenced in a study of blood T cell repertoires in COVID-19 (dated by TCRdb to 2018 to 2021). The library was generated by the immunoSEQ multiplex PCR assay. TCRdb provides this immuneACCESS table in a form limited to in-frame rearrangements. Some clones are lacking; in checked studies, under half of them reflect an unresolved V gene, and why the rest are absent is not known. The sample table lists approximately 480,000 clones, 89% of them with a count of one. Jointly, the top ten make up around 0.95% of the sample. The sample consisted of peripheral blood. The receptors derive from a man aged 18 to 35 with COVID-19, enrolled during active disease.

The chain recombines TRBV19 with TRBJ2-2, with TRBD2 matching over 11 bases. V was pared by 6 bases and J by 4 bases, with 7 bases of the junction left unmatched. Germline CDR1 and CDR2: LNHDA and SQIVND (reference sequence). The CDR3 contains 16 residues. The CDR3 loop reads CASRELAGDVTGELFF. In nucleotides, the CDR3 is TGTGCCAGTAGAGAACTAGCGGGAGATGTCACCGGGGAGCTGTTTTTT.

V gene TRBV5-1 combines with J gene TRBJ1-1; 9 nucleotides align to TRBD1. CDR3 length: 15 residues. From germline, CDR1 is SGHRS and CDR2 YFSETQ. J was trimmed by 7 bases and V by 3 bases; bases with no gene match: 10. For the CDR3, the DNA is TGCGCCAGCAGCTCACCGGGACAGGGAATTTATGAAGCTTTCTTT. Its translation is CASSSPGQGIYEAFF.

CDR3 region: CASSIAASGSWDTQYF. CDR3 DNA: TGTGCCAGTAGTATAGCGGCTAGCGGTTCGTGGGATACGCAGTATTTT. The chain has TRBV19 and TRBJ2-3; TRBD2 matches 7 bases. CDR3 size: 16 residues. Losses at the gene ends were 1 base for V and 6 bases for J; bases not matched to a gene: 10. The germline V gene encodes CDR1 LNHDA and CDR2 SQIVND (reference sequence).